This passage covers 20 T cell receptor beta chains from one sample sequenced in a study of cytomegalovirus exposure and HLA in healthy donors. The repertoire was sequenced with immunoSEQ multiplex PCR; TCRdb's copy has only in-frame clones and lacks some. The sample carries 150,000 to 180,000 clones, 80% to 90% recorded once. Sequenced input: PBMCs. Receptor source: a man aged 18 to 35 in good health and CMV-seropositive.

The rearrangement links TRBV6-5 to TRBJ2-2; D is possibly TRBD2 (5 bases). The germline CDR1 and CDR2 sequences are MNHEY and SVGAGI. The CDR3 runs to 14 residues. V gave up 7 bases and J gave up 1 base, with 10 bases separating them. Here the CDR3 reads CASTPGVNTGELFF. CDR3 in DNA: TGTGCCAGCACACCCGGGGTGAACACCGGGGAGCTGTTTTTT.

The chain employs TRBV5-4 and TRBJ1-5, with D hard to call. V dropped 4 bases and J dropped 0 bases, with 14 bases sitting between them. The CDR3 covers 16 residues. The V gene's germline CDR1 is SGHNT and CDR2 YYREEE (reference sequence). CDR3 nucleotide sequence: TGTGCCAGCAGCCCGAAGCCTACGAATAGCAATCAGCCCCAGCATTTT. This translates into CASSPKPTNSNQPQHF. Supplemented by reference TRBV5-4 and TRBJ1-5, the full variable domain reads ETGVTQSPTHLIKTRGQQVTLRCSSQSGHNTVSWYQQALGQGPQFIFQYYREEENGRGNFPPRFSGLQFPNYSSELNVNALELDDSALYLCASSPKPTNSNQPQHFGDGTRLSIL.

The V gene is TRBV4-3, the J gene TRBJ2-6; D gene ambiguous. The CDR3 is made up of 15 amino acids. The germline V and J ends were trimmed by 1 base and 4 bases, with 8 bases remaining between them. CDR1 LGHNA and CDR2 YSLEER come from the germline V gene. The CDR3 nucleotides are TGCGCCAGCAGCCAAGGTCGGGTAGGGGCCAACGTCCTGACTTTC. Translated, it gives CASSQGRVGANVLTF.

The chain combines TRBV9 with TRBJ1-4; D is perhaps TRBD1 (5 bases). Germline CDR1 SGDLS, CDR2 YYNGEE. The CDR3 length is 12 residues. The V end was cut by 3 bases, the J end by 5 bases, with 5 bases between. The CDR3 sequence: CASSGQNEKLFF. CDR3 nucleotide sequence: TGTGCCAGCAGCGGACAGAATGAAAAACTGTTTTTT. The full variable domain, its missing parts supplied by reference TRBV9 and TRBJ1-4, is DSGVTQTPKHLITATGQRVTLRCSPRSGDLSVYWYQQSLDQGLQFLIQYYNGEERAKGNILERFSAQQFPDLHSELNLSSLELGDSALYFCASSGQNEKLFFGSGTQLSVL.

V gene TRBV5-1 combines with J gene TRBJ2-1; 9 bases line up with TRBD2. This CDR3 has 17 residues. Germline V lookup: CDR1 SGHRS, CDR2 YFSETQ. With V trimmed by 4 bases and J by 1 base, 9 bases remained unmatched. The CDR3 nucleotides are TGCGCCAGCAGCCCGGCGGGAGGGGGCACTTCCTACAATGAGCAGTTCTTC. Its protein product is CASSPAGGGTSYNEQFF.

The V gene is TRBV5-6, the J gene TRBJ1-2, with D uncertain. Germline assignment: CDR1 SGHDT and CDR2 YYEEEE. Trimming cost V 1 base and J 5 bases, with 12 bases left between them. This CDR3 is built from 14 residues. This chain's CDR3 is CASSLFTAGYGYTF. Here the CDR3 DNA reads TGTGCCAGCAGCTTGTTTACGGCCGGGTATGGCTACACCTTC. The variable domain in full, with the rest retrieved from reference TRBV5-6 and TRBJ1-2, is DAGVTQSPTHLIKTRGQQVTLRCSPKSGHDTVSWYQQALGQGPQFIFQYYEEEERQRGNFPDRFSGHQFPNYSSELNVNALLLGDSALYLCASSLFTAGYGYTFGSGTRLTVV.

Only a few counts were recorded for this clone. V is TRBV19 and J is TRBJ1-2; the D is unclear. V dropped 0 bases and J dropped 0 bases, with 8 bases sitting between them. The germline gives CDR1 LNHDA, CDR2 SQIVND (reference sequence). The CDR3 totals 15 residues. The CDR3 nucleotides read TGTGCCAGTAGTATAGATCGGGGATCTAACTATGGCTACACCTTC. This codes for CASSIDRGSNYGYTF.

This chain uses TRBV5-6 with TRBJ2-1; 8 bases align to TRBD1. V was pared by 1 base and J by 5 bases, with 5 bases of the junction left unmatched. The CDR3 runs 15 residues. Germline V gives CDR1 SGHDT, CDR2 YYEEEE. The CDR3, as DNA: TGTGCCAGCAGCTTGTTGGGACAGGCGGACAATGAGCAGTTCTTC. It translates to CASSLLGQADNEQFF.

This sequence joins TRBV29-1 and TRBJ2-3; D is perhaps TRBD2 (5 bases). Trimming removed 1 base from V and 2 bases from J, with 10 bases in between. Germline CDR1 SQVTM, CDR2 ANQGSEA. This CDR3 has 14 amino acids. CDR3 coding DNA: TGCAGCGTTGAAGGCGGGCCACACACAGATACGCAGTATTTT. It yields the protein CSVEGGPHTDTQYF.

This chain links TRBV12-5 with TRBJ2-7; 7 bases are shared with TRBD1. CDR1 and CDR2 from the germline V gene are LGHNT and FRNRAP. This CDR3 comprises 14 residues. Trimming at V came to 6 bases and at J to 5 bases, leaving 10 bases not matched to a gene. CDR3 nucleotides: TGTGCTAGTGGAAACCAAGGGGGCCGAGACGAGCAGTACTTC. Translation: CASGNQGGRDEQYF. Looking up the rest from reference TRBV12-5 and TRBJ2-7 gives the full variable domain: DARVTQTPRHKVTEMGQEVTMRCQPILGHNTVFWYRQTMMQGLELLAYFRNRAPLDDSGMPKDRFSAEMPDATLATLKIQPSEPRDSAVYFCASGNQGGRDEQYFGPGTRLTVT.

J is TRBJ1-1 and V is TRBV6-6; TRBD1 might be the D (5 bases). The germline CDR1 and CDR2 sequences are MNHNY and SVGAGI (reference sequence). V lost 9 bases, J lost 4 bases, and 15 bases lay in between. The CDR3 has 13 amino acids. The DNA of the CDR3 is TGTGCCAGTAGGCGGGGGTCGGCCACTGAAGCTTTCTTT. This gives the protein CASRRGSATEAFF.

This chain joins TRBV11-2 and TRBJ2-2; TRBD1 might be the D (6 bases). Germline CDR1 reads SGHAT; CDR2 reads FQNNGV. This CDR3 comprises 17 residues. With 1 base removed from V and 5 bases from J, the gap between germline ends came to 17 bases. CDR3 DNA: TGTGCCAGCAGCTTAGGAGGGTTTCGGCAGGGGACCGGGGAGCTGTTTTTT. It is translated as CASSLGGFRQGTGELFF.

The CDR3 protein is CASSPQGAGQPQHF. The CDR3 bases are TGTGCCAGCTCACCTCAGGGGGCTGGTCAGCCCCAGCATTTT. J is TRBJ1-5 and V is TRBV18, with TRBD1 matching 8 bases. V was pared by 3 bases and J by 6 bases, with 4 bases of the junction left unmatched. Looked up from germline, CDR1 is KGHSH and CDR2 is LQKENI. This CDR3 has 14 residues.

V is TRBV2 and J is TRBJ2-1; 9 nucleotides align to TRBD2. Per germline, CDR1 SNHLY and CDR2 FYNNEI. The CDR3 runs 16 residues. The V segment lost 5 bases and the J segment 6 bases; nucleotides outside the gene matches: 11. The CDR3 reads CASSRGASGTLNEQFF. As DNA, the CDR3 is TGTGCCAGCAGTAGAGGGGCTAGCGGGACCCTCAATGAGCAGTTCTTC.

The rearrangement joins TRBV4-3 to TRBJ1-1; D gene unclear. Looked up from germline, CDR1 is LGHNA and CDR2 is YSLEER. The CDR3 is made up of 13 amino acids. Trimming shortened V by 3 bases and J by 5 bases, and 10 bases separated the two germline ends. Here the CDR3 reads CASSQFMRTEAFF. CDR3 nucleotide sequence: TGCGCCAGCAGCCAGTTTATGAGGACTGAAGCTTTCTTT.

The chain is built from TRBV5-1 and TRBJ2-3; D possibly corresponds to TRBD2 (5 bases). This CDR3 has 15 residues. CDR1 is SGHRS, CDR2 YFSETQ, per germline. The V end lost 4 bases, the J end lost 2 bases, and 14 bases lay between the germline ends. The chain's CDR3 is CASSTLAGNTDTQYF. CDR3 coding DNA: TGCGCCAGCAGCACCCTAGCAGGAAACACAGATACGCAGTATTTT.

The chain combines TRBV29-1 with TRBJ2-1; D remains ambiguous. Trimming cost V 5 bases and J 8 bases, with 13 bases left between them. The CDR3 spans 12 residues. The V gene's germline CDR1 is SQVTM and CDR2 ANQGSEA. The CDR3 spells CSVNRVGDEQFF. The CDR3 coding sequence is TGCAGCGTTAACCGGGTCGGCGATGAGCAGTTCTTC.

The CDR3 DNA follows: TGTGCCAGCAGCTTAGCGGCAGGGCCGACCACCTACGAGCAGTACTTC. Its translation is CASSLAAGPTTYEQYF. V and J are TRBV7-6 and TRBJ2-7, with TRBD1 as a possible D gene (5 bases). CDR1 and CDR2 (germline): SGHVS, FNYEAQ. Deletions cut 0 bases from V and 2 bases from J, with 14 bases between. The CDR3 runs to 16 residues.

The gene calls are TRBV6-5 and TRBJ1-1; D not resolved. The V gene lost 6 bases and the J gene lost 3 bases, with 17 bases spanning the gap. Germline V gene sequence: CDR1 MNHEY, CDR2 SVGAGI. The CDR3 totals 15 residues. CDR3 sequence (DNA): TGTGCCAGCAGCCAGAGGCCGATAAGCTACACTGAAGCTTTCTTT. Encoded protein: CASSQRPISYTEAFF.

This clone occurred a few times. The rearrangement links TRBV2 to TRBJ1-2; TRBD1 matches 8 bases. The CDR3 consists of 13 residues. The germline gives CDR1 SNHLY, CDR2 FYNNEI. V was clipped by 5 bases and J by 8 bases; unmatched bases: 7. Here the CDR3 reads CASSPRQGSGYTF. CDR3 nucleotide sequence: TGTGCCAGCAGTCCCAGACAGGGGTCGGGCTACACCTTC.